This entry concerns a single T cell receptor (beta chain). Its specificity is not known. Two oligonucleotides, mixed equimolar, formed the beta constant-region primer covering TRBC1 and TRBC2. Nested alpha and beta constant-region primers with the SP2 primer drove four PCR rounds on ligated cDNA. A 12-nucleotide UMI and the SP2 primer were added to the cDNA 3' end by oligonucleotide ligation. TCRdb used MiXCR to reprocess the UMI-ligation and nested PCR reads, holding one entry per CDR3 protein. Of roughly 100,000 distinct CDR3 sequences listed, about 15% are singletons. This entry is derived from a study of naive and memory T cell subsets. Notes on the study in general: Possibly reflecting memory cells re-expressing CD45RA, a few larger clonotypes occurred in naive repertoires, especially CD8. From naive to CM, EM and EMRA, diversity decreased and Gini increased.

Source material: naive CD8+ T cells from blood. The receptor's source is a human donor in good health.

The CDR3 DNA follows: TGTGCCAGCAGCTCGTACCGCTCGGACAGGGGGAACAACGAGCAGTACTTC. As protein: CASSSYRSDRGNNEQYF. The chain employs TRBV13 and TRBJ2-7; 10 bases line up with TRBD1. Germline V lookup: CDR1 PRHDT, CDR2 FYEKMQ (reference sequence). Trimming removed 4 bases from V and 5 bases from J; junction bases left unmatched: 14. CDR3 size: 17 residues.